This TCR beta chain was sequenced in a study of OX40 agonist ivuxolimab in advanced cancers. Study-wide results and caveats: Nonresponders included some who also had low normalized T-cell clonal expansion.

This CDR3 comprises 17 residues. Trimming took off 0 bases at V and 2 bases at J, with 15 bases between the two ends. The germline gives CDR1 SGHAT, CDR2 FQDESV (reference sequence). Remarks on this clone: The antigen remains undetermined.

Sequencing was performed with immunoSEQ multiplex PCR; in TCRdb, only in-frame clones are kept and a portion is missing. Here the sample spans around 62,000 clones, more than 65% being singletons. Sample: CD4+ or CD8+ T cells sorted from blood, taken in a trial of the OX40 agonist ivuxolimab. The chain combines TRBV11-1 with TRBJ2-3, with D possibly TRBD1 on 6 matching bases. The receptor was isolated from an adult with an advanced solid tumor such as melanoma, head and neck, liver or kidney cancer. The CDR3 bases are TGTGCCAGCAGCTTAGCCCGTCAGGGGCCTTCCACAGATACGCAGTATTTT. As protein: CASSLARQGPSTDTQYF.